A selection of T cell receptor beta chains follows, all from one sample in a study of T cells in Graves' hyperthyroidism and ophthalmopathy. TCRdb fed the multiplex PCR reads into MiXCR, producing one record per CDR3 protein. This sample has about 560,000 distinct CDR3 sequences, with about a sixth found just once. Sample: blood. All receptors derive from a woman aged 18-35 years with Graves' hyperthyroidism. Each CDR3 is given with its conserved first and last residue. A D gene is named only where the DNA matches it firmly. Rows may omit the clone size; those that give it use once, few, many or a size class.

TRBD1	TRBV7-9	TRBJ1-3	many	CASSPTGPGNTIYF	TGTGCCAGCAGCCCGACAGGGCCTGGAAACACCATATATTTT
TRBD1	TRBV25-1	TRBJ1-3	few	CASSEWSPGGGPGNTIYF	TGTGCCAGCAGTGAATGGTCCCCAGGGGGAGGCCCTGGAAACACCATATATTTT
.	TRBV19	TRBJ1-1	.	CASSTLKNTEAFF	TGTGCCAGTAGTACCTTAAAAAACACTGAAGCTTTCTTT
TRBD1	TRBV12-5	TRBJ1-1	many	CASGLKAGGVNTEAFF	TGTGCTAGTGGTTTGAAGGCAGGGGGAGTGAACACTGAAGCTTTCTTT
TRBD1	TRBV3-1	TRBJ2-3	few	CASSQDPRDRTTLSASWAQYF	TGTGCCAGCAGCCAAGATCCCCGGGACAGGACGACGCTAAGCGCCAGCTGGGCGCAGTATTTT
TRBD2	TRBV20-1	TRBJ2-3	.	CSANSGGEVDTQYF	TGCAGTGCAAATAGCGGGGGGGAAGTAGATACGCAGTATTTT
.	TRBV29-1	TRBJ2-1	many	CSVAATSSYNEQFF	TGCAGCGTAGCGGCCACGAGCTCCTACAATGAGCAGTTCTTC
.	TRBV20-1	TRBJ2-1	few	CSASADRYNKQFF	TGCAGTGCTAGTGCTGATCGGTACAATAAGCAGTTCTTC
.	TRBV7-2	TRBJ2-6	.	CASSFRSGANVLTF	TGTGCCAGCAGCTTTCGGTCTGGGGCCAACGTCCTGACTTTC
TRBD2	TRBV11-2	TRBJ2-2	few	CASSPGTRSDTGELFF	TGTGCCAGCAGCCCAGGGACTAGGAGTGACACCGGGGAGCTGTTTTTT
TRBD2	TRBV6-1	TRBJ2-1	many	CASSDPRVAGVLNEQFF	TGTGCCAGCAGTGACCCCAGGGTAGCGGGGGTGCTCAATGAGCAGTTCTTC
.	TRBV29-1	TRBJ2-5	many	CSVESGTQYF	TGCAGCGTTGAATCGGGGACCCAGTACTTC
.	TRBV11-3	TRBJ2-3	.	CASSPGEWGDTQYF	TGTGCCAGCAGCCCGGGGGAGTGGGGGGATACGCAGTATTTT
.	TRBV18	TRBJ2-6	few	CASSQRGSGANVLTF	TGTGCCAGCTCACAACGAGGCTCTGGGGCCAACGTCCTGACTTTC
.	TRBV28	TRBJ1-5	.	CASSPGWVASNQPQHF	TGTGCCAGCAGTCCGGGATGGGTGGCGAGCAATCAGCCCCAGCATTTT
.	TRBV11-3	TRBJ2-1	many	CASSFSGLRAEQFF	TGTGCCAGCAGCTTTAGCGGCCTCCGGGCTGAGCAGTTCTTC
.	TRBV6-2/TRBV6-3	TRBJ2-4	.	CASSYASGDIQYF	TGTGCCAGCAGCTACGCTAGTGGGGACATTCAGTACTTC
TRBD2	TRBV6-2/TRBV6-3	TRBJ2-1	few	CASSYLGTSADEQFF	TGTGCCAGCAGTTACTTAGGGACTAGCGCCGATGAGCAGTTCTTC
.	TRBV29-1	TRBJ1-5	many	CSVVVEGSSNQPQHF	TGCAGCGTTGTGGTAGAAGGTTCTAGCAATCAGCCCCAGCATTTT
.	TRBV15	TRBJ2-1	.	CATSRDSTRPYNEQFF	TGTGCCACCAGCAGAGATTCGACTAGACCCTACAATGAGCAGTTCTTC
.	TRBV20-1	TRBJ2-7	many	CSANEQGSTYEQYF	TGCAGTGCTAATGAGCAGGGGAGTACCTACGAGCAGTACTTC
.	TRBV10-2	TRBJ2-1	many	CASKAGPTYNEQFF	TGCGCCAGCAAGGCAGGGCCAACCTACAATGAGCAGTTCTTC
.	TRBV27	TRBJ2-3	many	CASTGSPSDTQYF	TGTGCCAGCACCGGGTCTCCGTCGGATACGCAGTATTTT
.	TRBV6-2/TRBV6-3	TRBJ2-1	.	CASSYREHNEQFF	TGTGCCAGCAGTTACCGGGAGCACAATGAGCAGTTCTTC
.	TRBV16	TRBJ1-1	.	CASTPAVTEAFF	TGTGCCAGTACGCCTGCTGTCACTGAAGCTTTCTTT
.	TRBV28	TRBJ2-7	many	CASSPGGQTFYEQYF	TGTGCCAGCAGCCCGGGGGGACAGACGTTCTACGAGCAGTACTTC
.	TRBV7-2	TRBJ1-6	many	CASSFARDSPLHF	TGTGCCAGCAGCTTCGCGCGGGACTCACCCCTCCACTTT
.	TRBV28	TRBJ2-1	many	CASSWWMGGIQRAPNNEQFF	TGTGCCAGCAGTTGGTGGATGGGCGGGATCCAGAGGGCCCCTAACAATGAGCAGTTCTTC
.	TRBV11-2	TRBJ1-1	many	CASSGLRGRGTEAFF	TGTGCCAGCAGCGGCCTTCGGGGGCGGGGAACAGAAGCTTTCTTT
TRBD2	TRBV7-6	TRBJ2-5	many	CASSLKASGGEETQYF	TGTGCCAGCAGCTTAAAGGCTAGCGGGGGGGAAGAGACCCAGTACTTC
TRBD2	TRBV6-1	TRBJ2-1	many	CASSTPRIQREVNEQFF	TGTGCCAGCAGTACCCCCCGGATCCAGCGGGAGGTCAATGAGCAGTTCTTC
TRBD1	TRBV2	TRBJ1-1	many	CASGQGAEAFF	TGTGCCAGCGGACAGGGGGCTGAAGCTTTCTTT
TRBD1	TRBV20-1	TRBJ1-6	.	CSANPGQDYSPLHF	TGCAGTGCTAACCCGGGACAGGACTATTCACCCCTCCACTTT
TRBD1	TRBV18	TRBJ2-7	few	CASSPVTGDITYEQYF	TGTGCCAGCTCACCAGTCACAGGGGACATAACCTACGAGCAGTACTTC
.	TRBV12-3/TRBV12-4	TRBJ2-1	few	CASSYGGGDWEQFF	TGTGCCAGCAGTTACGGGGGCGGGGATTGGGAGCAGTTCTTC
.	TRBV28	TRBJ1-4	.	CASSLWDQRFNEKLFF	TGTGCCAGCAGTTTATGGGACCAGAGGTTTAATGAAAAACTGTTTTTT
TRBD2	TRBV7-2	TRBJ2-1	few	CASSRRTSGSINNEQFF	TGTGCCAGCAGCCGGAGGACTAGCGGGTCAATAAACAATGAGCAGTTCTTC
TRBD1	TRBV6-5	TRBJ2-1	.	CASSYTGGGDNEQFF	TGTGCCAGCAGTTACACAGGGGGCGGGGACAATGAGCAGTTCTTC
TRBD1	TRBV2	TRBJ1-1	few	CASRPGQVIAEAFF	TGTGCCAGCAGGCCGGGACAGGTGATCGCTGAAGCTTTCTTT
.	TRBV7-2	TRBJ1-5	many	CASSLESRWGQPQHF	TGTGCCAGCAGCTTAGAATCCCGATGGGGTCAGCCCCAGCATTTT
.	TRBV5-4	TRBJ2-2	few	CASSLTGYANTGELFF	TGTGCCAGCAGCCTTACAGGGTACGCGAACACCGGGGAGCTGTTTTTT
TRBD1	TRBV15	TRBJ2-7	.	CATATGISYEQYF	TGTGCCACGGCGACAGGGATCTCCTACGAGCAGTACTTC
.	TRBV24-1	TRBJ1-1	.	CATSDLGEAPNTEAFF	TGTGCCACCAGTGACTTGGGGGAGGCCCCGAACACTGAAGCTTTCTTT
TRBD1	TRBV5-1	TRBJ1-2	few	CASSSGTGEFNYGYTF	TGCGCCAGCAGCTCCGGGACAGGAGAATTTAACTATGGCTACACCTTC
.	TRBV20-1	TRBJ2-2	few	CSARDLRRRPTGELFF	TGCAGTGCTAGAGACCTCAGGAGGCGGCCCACCGGGGAGCTGTTTTTT
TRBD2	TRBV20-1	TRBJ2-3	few	CSARTSGGAPDTQYF	TGCAGTGCCCGTACTAGCGGGGGGGCCCCAGATACGCAGTATTTT
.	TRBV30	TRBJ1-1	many	CAWRWQNTEAFF	TGTGCCTGGAGGTGGCAGAACACTGAAGCTTTCTTT
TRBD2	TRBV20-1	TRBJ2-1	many	CSALNPAGGPYNEQFF	TGCAGTGCTCTTAATCCAGCGGGAGGGCCCTACAATGAGCAGTTCTTC
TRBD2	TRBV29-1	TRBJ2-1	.	CSVGGLAGRDDNEQFF	TGCAGCGTTGGGGGACTAGCGGGAAGAGACGACAATGAGCAGTTCTTC
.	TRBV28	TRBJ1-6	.	CASSLFLEPLHF	TGTGCCAGCAGTTTATTCCTGGAACCCCTCCACTTT
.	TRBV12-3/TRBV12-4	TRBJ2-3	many	CASSLAPDSDTQYF	TGTGCCAGCAGTTTAGCCCCGGACTCCGATACGCAGTATTTT
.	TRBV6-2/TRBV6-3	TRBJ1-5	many	CASSYSSVAGRDTQSQHF	TGTGCCAGCAGTTACTCGTCGGTTGCGGGGCGCGATACCCAGTCCCAGCATTTT
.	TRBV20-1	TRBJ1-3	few	CSAPGPRRAGNTIYF	TGCAGTGCTCCCGGACCCAGGAGGGCTGGAAACACCATATATTTT
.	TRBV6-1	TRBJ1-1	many	CASSELGGNTEAFF	TGTGCCAGCAGTGAACTGGGAGGGAACACTGAAGCTTTCTTT
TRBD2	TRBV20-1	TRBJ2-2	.	CSARVFPLGGSANTGELFF	TGCAGTGCTAGAGTATTTCCCCTTGGCGGGAGCGCGAACACCGGGGAGCTGTTTTTT
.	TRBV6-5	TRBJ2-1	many	CASTLLGGSYNEQFF	TGTGCCAGCACCTTACTCGGGGGCTCCTACAATGAGCAGTTCTTC